The sequence of this TCR beta chain was determined in a study of shared clonotypes between healthy human individuals. Donors were healthy HIV-negative adults without recent acute infections or vaccinations. Only in-frame clones appear in the TCRdb table, and some are missing; sequencing was by immunoSEQ multiplex PCR. This sample has nearly 750,000 clones, with roughly 72% found just once. This TCR came from a woman in her 30s in good health. The source material was memory CD4+ T cells sorted from blood. The subset was: CD45RA-negative fraction.

CDR3 loop: CASSPPGTDGYTF. The CDR3 DNA reads as TGTGCCAGCTCACCACCCGGGACAGATGGCTACACCTTC. This sequence joins TRBV18 and TRBJ1-2; 7 bases fit TRBD1. CDR1 and CDR2 from the germline V gene are KGHSH and LQKENI. The CDR3 has 13 amino acids. The junction had 1 base not matched to a gene; V was cut back by 0 bases and J by 6 bases.